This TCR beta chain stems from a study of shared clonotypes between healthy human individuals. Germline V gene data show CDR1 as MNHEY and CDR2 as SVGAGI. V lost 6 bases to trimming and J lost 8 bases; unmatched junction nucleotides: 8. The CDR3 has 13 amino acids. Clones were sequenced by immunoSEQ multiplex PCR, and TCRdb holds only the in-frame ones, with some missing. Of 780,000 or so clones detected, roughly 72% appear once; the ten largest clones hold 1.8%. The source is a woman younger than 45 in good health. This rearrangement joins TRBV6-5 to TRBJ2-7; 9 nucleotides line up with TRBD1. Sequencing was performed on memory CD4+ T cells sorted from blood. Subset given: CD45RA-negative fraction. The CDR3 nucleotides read TGTGCCAGCAGGCAAAAGGACAGGGGAAAGCAGTACTTC. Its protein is CASRQKDRGKQYF.